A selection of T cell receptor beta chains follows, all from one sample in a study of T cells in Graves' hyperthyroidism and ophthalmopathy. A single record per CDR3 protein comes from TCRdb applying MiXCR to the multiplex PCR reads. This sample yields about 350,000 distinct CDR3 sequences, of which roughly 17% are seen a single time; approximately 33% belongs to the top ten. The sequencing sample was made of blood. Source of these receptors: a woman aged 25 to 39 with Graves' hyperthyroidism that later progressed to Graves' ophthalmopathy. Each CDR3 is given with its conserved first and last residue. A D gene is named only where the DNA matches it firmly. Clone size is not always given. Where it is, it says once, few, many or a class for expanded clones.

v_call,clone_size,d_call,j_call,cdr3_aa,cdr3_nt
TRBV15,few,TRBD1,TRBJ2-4,CATSRVKADRAIQYF,TGTGCCACCAGCAGAGTAAAAGCGGACAGGGCCATTCAGTACTTC
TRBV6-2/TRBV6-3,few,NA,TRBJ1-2,CASSNRTSSMDGYTF,TGTGCCAGCAGTAACCGAACTTCGAGCATGGATGGCTACACCTTC
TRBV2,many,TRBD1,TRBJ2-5,CAGGTGRVETQYF,TGTGCCGGAGGGACAGGGCGAGTTGAGACCCAGTACTTC
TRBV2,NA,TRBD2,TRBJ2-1,CASKLGLAGVGNEQFF,TGTGCCAGCAAGCTGGGACTAGCGGGCGTGGGCAATGAGCAGTTCTTC
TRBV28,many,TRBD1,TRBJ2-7,CASSLQGGPYEQYF,TGTGCCAGCAGCCTGCAAGGGGGCCCCTACGAGCAGTACTTC
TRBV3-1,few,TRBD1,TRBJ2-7,CASSQDFRTGGSPREQYF,TGTGCCAGCAGCCAAGATTTTAGGACAGGGGGCTCCCCCCGCGAGCAGTACTTC
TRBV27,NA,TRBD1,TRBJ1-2,CAVRDRVYGYTF,TGTGCGGTCCGGGACAGGGTATACGGCTACACCTTC
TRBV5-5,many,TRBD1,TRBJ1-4,CASSLGTGALEKLFF,TGTGCCAGCAGCTTGGGGACAGGGGCATTGGAAAAACTGTTTTTT
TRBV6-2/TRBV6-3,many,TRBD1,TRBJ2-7,CASSYSTGTGEKNEQYF,TGTGCCAGCAGTTACTCGACCGGGACAGGCGAGAAGAACGAGCAGTACTTC
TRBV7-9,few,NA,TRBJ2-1,CASSSARPTSSYNEQFF,TGTGCCAGCAGCTCGGCCCGACCGACGAGCTCCTACAATGAGCAGTTCTTC
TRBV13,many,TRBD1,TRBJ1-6,CATEITRTGRNSPLHF,TGTGCCACCGAGATAACCCGGACAGGGCGTAATTCACCCCTCCACTTT
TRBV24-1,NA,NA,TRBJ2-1,CATSMGLYNEQFF,TGTGCCACCAGTATGGGCCTTTACAATGAGCAGTTCTTC
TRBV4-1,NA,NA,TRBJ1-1,CASSQDYPQGQAFF,TGCGCCAGCAGCCAAGATTACCCGCAGGGGCAAGCTTTCTTT
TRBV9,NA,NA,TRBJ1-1,CASSVNQVTEAFF,TGTGCCAGCAGCGTAAATCAGGTCACTGAAGCTTTCTTT
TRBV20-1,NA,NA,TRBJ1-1,CSASPGATLEAFF,TGCAGTGCTAGTCCCGGGGCTACTCTTGAAGCTTTCTTT
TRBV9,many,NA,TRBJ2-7,CASSAGLMGEQYF,TGTGCCAGCAGCGCGGGACTGATGGGCGAGCAGTACTTC
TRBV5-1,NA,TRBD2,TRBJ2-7,CASSLGYGGAYEQYF,TGCGCCAGCAGCTTGGGCTACGGGGGGGCCTACGAGCAGTACTTC
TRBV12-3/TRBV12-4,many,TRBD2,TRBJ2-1,CASSLPSGSYNEQFF,TGTGCCAGCAGTTTACCTAGCGGGTCCTACAATGAGCAGTTCTTC
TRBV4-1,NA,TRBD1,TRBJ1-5,CASSQQGGFNQPQHF,TGCGCCAGCAGCCAACAGGGGGGGTTCAATCAGCCCCAGCATTTT
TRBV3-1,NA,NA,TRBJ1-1,CASSQEGYLNTEAFF,TGTGCCAGCAGCCAAGAGGGCTACTTGAACACTGAAGCTTTCTTT
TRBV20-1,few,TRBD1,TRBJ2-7,CSATGQVTYEQYF,TGCAGTGCTACTGGACAGGTAACCTACGAGCAGTACTTC
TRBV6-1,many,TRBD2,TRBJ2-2,CASSSLTSGIAGELFF,TGTGCCAGCAGTTCCCTCACTAGCGGGATCGCCGGGGAGCTGTTTTTT
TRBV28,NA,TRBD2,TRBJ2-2,CASRQGGTSGFNTGELFF,TGTGCCAGCAGGCAGGGTGGGACTAGTGGATTCAACACCGGGGAGCTGTTTTTT
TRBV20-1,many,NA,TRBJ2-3,CSATLPRGTDTQYF,TGCAGTGCTACCCTCCCCCGGGGCACAGATACGCAGTATTTT
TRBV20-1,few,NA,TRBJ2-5,CSATRRETQYF,TGCAGTGCTACCCGGAGGGAGACCCAGTACTTC
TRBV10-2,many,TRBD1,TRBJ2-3,CASSTRDSGLGSTDTQYF,TGCGCCAGCAGTACCCGGGACAGCGGACTGGGTAGCACAGATACGCAGTATTTT
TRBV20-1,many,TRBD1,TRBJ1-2,CSARYTQGAHGYTF,TGCAGTGCTAGATATACTCAGGGGGCACATGGCTACACCTTC
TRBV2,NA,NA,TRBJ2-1,CASHKDRYNEQFF,TGTGCCAGCCACAAGGACCGATACAATGAGCAGTTCTTC
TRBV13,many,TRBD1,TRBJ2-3,CASSPTSRGRITDTQYF,TGTGCCAGCAGCCCCACTAGTAGGGGGCGCATCACAGATACGCAGTATTTT
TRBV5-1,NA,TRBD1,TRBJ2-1,CASSFPSDRVLSEQFF,TGCGCCAGCAGCTTTCCCTCGGACAGGGTTTTAAGTGAGCAGTTCTTC